Listed below are T cell receptor beta chains from one sample, sequenced in a study of early T cells in non-severe SARS-CoV-2 infection. TCRdb reprocessed the 5' RACE reads with MiXCR, giving one entry per CDR3 protein. The sample holds 75,000 to 100,000 distinct CDR3 sequences, about 14% seen once. Sequencing was performed on whole blood. All receptors come from an adult who was a healthcare worker with PCR-confirmed SARS-CoV-2 infection or an uninfected control (not recorded which). Each CDR3 is given without its conserved first and last residue. Each record gives: J gene, V gene, CDR3 protein.

J: TRBJ2-5
V: TRBV5-1
CDR3: ASSLDPGTQETQY

J: TRBJ1-1
V: TRBV5-1
CDR3: ASSSTVNTEAF

J: TRBJ2-3
V: TRBV5-5
CDR3: ASSSGTGSTDTQY

J: TRBJ2-4
V: TRBV5-1
CDR3: ASSLDTGASKNIQY

J: TRBJ2-3
V: TRBV9
CDR3: ASSVPAQASTDTQY

J: TRBJ2-1
V: TRBV20-1
CDR3: SAPPGGTGQRSYNEQF

J: TRBJ2-3
V: TRBV9
CDR3: ASSAGLGVGVPDTQY

J: TRBJ2-1
V: TRBV4-2
CDR3: ASSPSGEAGGNEQF

J: TRBJ2-3
V: TRBV6-2/TRBV6-3
CDR3: ASRRDYTDTQY

J: TRBJ2-7
V: TRBV2
CDR3: ASSGAAYEQY

J: TRBJ2-3
V: TRBV28
CDR3: ASRDPFTDTQY

J: TRBJ2-7
V: TRBV4-1
CDR3: ASSQGYTGYEQY

J: TRBJ2-2
V: TRBV29-1
CDR3: SVDPRNTGELF

J: TRBJ1-2
V: TRBV5-6
CDR3: ASRWGRNGGYT

J: TRBJ1-2
V: TRBV7-3
CDR3: ASNHTGGFGYT

J: TRBJ2-1
V: TRBV9
CDR3: ASSVAPGGLDEQF

J: TRBJ2-7
V: TRBV20-1
CDR3: SAWDASYEQY

J: TRBJ2-5
V: TRBV7-8
CDR3: ASSVRPRGHQETQY

J: TRBJ1-5
V: TRBV12-3/TRBV12-4
CDR3: ASSLIRQPQH